The rows below give T cell receptor beta chains drawn from one sample of a study of blood T cell repertoires in COVID-19. Clones were read by immunoSEQ multiplex PCR, and TCRdb kept only the in-frame ones, dropping some. Here the sample spans around 170,000 clones, about 88% being singletons. Sequences were obtained from peripheral blood. The receptors originated from a woman in her twenties or thirties with active or convalescent COVID-19. Each CDR3 is given with its conserved first and last residue. Each record gives: J gene, D gene, V gene, clone size, CDR3 protein, CDR3 DNA. The D gene is left open where the match is weak. Some rows have no size entry. The others give once, few or many, or a class for an expanded clone.

j_gene: TRBJ1-4; d_gene: -; v_gene: TRBV19; abundance: -; CDR3aa: CASRWGGPANEKLFF; CDR3nt: TGTGCCAGTAGATGGGGGGGCCCTGCTAATGAAAAACTGTTTTTT
j_gene: TRBJ1-2; d_gene: -; v_gene: TRBV5-1; abundance: -; CDR3aa: CASSYTGKGLYGYTF; CDR3nt: TGCGCCAGCAGCTATACAGGGAAGGGGCTTTATGGCTACACCTTC
j_gene: TRBJ1-1; d_gene: TRBD1; v_gene: TRBV19; abundance: -; CDR3aa: CASSPLETGALNTEAFF; CDR3nt: TGTGCCAGTAGTCCACTAGAGACAGGGGCATTGAACACTGAAGCTTTCTTT
j_gene: TRBJ1-4; d_gene: TRBD1; v_gene: TRBV6-5; abundance: -; CDR3aa: CASSGDRGSEKLFF; CDR3nt: TGTGCCAGCAGCGGGGACAGGGGGTCTGAAAAACTGTTTTTT
j_gene: TRBJ2-5; d_gene: -; v_gene: TRBV10-3; abundance: -; CDR3aa: CAISESTFGETQYF; CDR3nt: TGTGCCATCAGTGAGTCGACATTCGGAGAGACCCAGTACTTC
j_gene: TRBJ1-5; d_gene: -; v_gene: TRBV30; abundance: -; CDR3aa: CAWSVAGNQPQHF; CDR3nt: TGTGCCTGGAGTGTAGCCGGGAACCAGCCCCAGCATTTT
j_gene: TRBJ2-1; d_gene: -; v_gene: TRBV21-1; abundance: -; CDR3aa: CASSKAPLLDRGTQNEQFF; CDR3nt: TGTGCCAGCAGCAAAGCGCCTTTATTAGACAGGGGTACACAGAATGAGCAGTTCTTC
j_gene: TRBJ1-5; d_gene: TRBD1; v_gene: TRBV18; abundance: -; CDR3aa: CASSSGQGANQPQHF; CDR3nt: TGTGCCAGCTCGTCGGGACAGGGGGCCAATCAGCCCCAGCATTTT
j_gene: TRBJ1-1; d_gene: -; v_gene: TRBV19; abundance: -; CDR3aa: CASSAKAYITEAFF; CDR3nt: TGTGCCAGTAGTGCCAAAGCCTATATAACTGAAGCTTTCTTT
j_gene: TRBJ1-2; d_gene: TRBD1; v_gene: TRBV5-6; abundance: -; CDR3aa: CASSYGDRPNYGYTF; CDR3nt: TGTGCCAGCAGCTATGGGGACAGACCTAACTATGGCTACACCTTC
j_gene: TRBJ2-1; d_gene: -; v_gene: TRBV20-1; abundance: -; CDR3aa: CSASVNNEQFF; CDR3nt: TGCAGTGCTAGCGTTAACAATGAGCAGTTCTTC
j_gene: TRBJ2-7; d_gene: -; v_gene: TRBV4-1; abundance: -; CDR3aa: CASSQELASSEQYF; CDR3nt: TGCGCCAGCAGCCAAGAATTGGCTAGCAGTGAGCAGTACTTC
j_gene: TRBJ1-2; d_gene: -; v_gene: TRBV10-1; abundance: -; CDR3aa: CASTEGEGADGYTF; CDR3nt: TGCGCCAGCACCGAGGGGGAGGGTGCAGATGGCTACACCTTC
j_gene: TRBJ2-7; d_gene: -; v_gene: TRBV11-2; abundance: -; CDR3aa: CASSSSPVGGRDEQYF; CDR3nt: TGTGCCAGCAGCTCCTCCCCCGTAGGGGGACGGGACGAGCAGTACTTC
j_gene: TRBJ1-3; d_gene: -; v_gene: TRBV27; abundance: -; CDR3aa: CASTTKSPGGNTIYF; CDR3nt: TGTGCCAGCACTACCAAATCTCCAGGGGGAAACACCATATATTTT
j_gene: TRBJ2-3; d_gene: -; v_gene: TRBV11-2; abundance: -; CDR3aa: CASSPRGVGSTDTQYF; CDR3nt: TGTGCCAGCAGCCCCCGGGGAGTTGGCAGCACAGATACGCAGTATTTT
j_gene: TRBJ2-1; d_gene: -; v_gene: TRBV11-2; abundance: -; CDR3aa: CASSLYQGGLSNEQFF; CDR3nt: TGTGCCAGCAGCTTGTATCAAGGGGGATTAAGCAATGAGCAGTTCTTC
j_gene: TRBJ1-4; d_gene: -; v_gene: TRBV7-9; abundance: -; CDR3aa: CASSLTEATNEKLFF; CDR3nt: TGTGCCAGCAGCCTCACAGAAGCAACTAATGAAAAACTGTTTTTT
j_gene: TRBJ2-5; d_gene: TRBD2; v_gene: TRBV2; abundance: -; CDR3aa: CASSYKRGQETQYF; CDR3nt: TGTGCCAGCAGCTACAAGCGGGGGCAAGAGACCCAGTACTTC
j_gene: TRBJ2-5; d_gene: TRBD2; v_gene: TRBV30; abundance: -; CDR3aa: CAGMTSGGARETQYF; CDR3nt: TGTGCCGGAATGACTAGCGGGGGGGCGAGGGAGACCCAGTACTTC
j_gene: TRBJ1-6; d_gene: -; v_gene: TRBV7-2; abundance: -; CDR3aa: CASSLELQANSPLHF; CDR3nt: TGTGCCAGCAGCTTAGAACTACAGGCTAATTCACCCCTCCACTTT
j_gene: TRBJ1-2; d_gene: -; v_gene: TRBV10-3; abundance: -; CDR3aa: CAISGEGAGYGYTF; CDR3nt: TGTGCCATCAGTGGGGAGGGTGCGGGCTATGGCTACACCTTC
j_gene: TRBJ2-2; d_gene: TRBD1; v_gene: TRBV9; abundance: -; CDR3aa: CASSVKGAGIDGELFF; CDR3nt: TGTGCCAGCAGCGTAAAGGGGGCCGGGATAGACGGGGAGCTGTTTTTT
j_gene: TRBJ1-6; d_gene: TRBD1; v_gene: TRBV13; abundance: -; CDR3aa: CASSSTGDDSPLHF; CDR3nt: TGTGCCAGCAGCTCGACAGGGGACGATTCACCCCTCCACTTT
j_gene: TRBJ1-5; d_gene: -; v_gene: TRBV28; abundance: -; CDR3aa: CASSLYGKGLGSQPQHF; CDR3nt: TGTGCCAGCAGTTTATATGGGAAGGGGCTGGGCAGTCAGCCCCAGCATTTT
j_gene: TRBJ2-2; d_gene: -; v_gene: TRBV29-1; abundance: -; CDR3aa: CSVLRSTGELFF; CDR3nt: TGCAGCGTCCTTCGGAGCACCGGGGAGCTGTTTTTT
j_gene: TRBJ2-7; d_gene: -; v_gene: TRBV7-2; abundance: -; CDR3aa: CASSLAPTSSYEQYF; CDR3nt: TGTGCCAGCAGCTTAGCTCCGACTAGCTCCTACGAGCAGTACTTC
j_gene: TRBJ2-2; d_gene: -; v_gene: TRBV15; abundance: -; CDR3aa: CATSRQTGYGELFF; CDR3nt: TGTGCCACCAGCAGGCAAACCGGTTACGGGGAGCTGTTTTTT
j_gene: TRBJ1-2; d_gene: -; v_gene: TRBV6-5; abundance: -; CDR3aa: CASSFRGGGYTF; CDR3nt: TGTGCCAGCAGTTTCAGGGGCGGAGGCTACACCTTC
j_gene: TRBJ1-2; d_gene: -; v_gene: TRBV6-5; abundance: -; CDR3aa: CASSYRTDDYAGYTF; CDR3nt: TGTGCCAGCAGTTACCGGACAGATGATTATGCAGGCTACACCTTC
j_gene: TRBJ2-7; d_gene: TRBD2; v_gene: TRBV6-6; abundance: -; CDR3aa: CASRTGTSGSYEQYF; CDR3nt: TGTGCCAGCAGAACTGGGACTAGCGGCTCCTACGAGCAGTACTTC
j_gene: TRBJ1-1; d_gene: -; v_gene: TRBV5-1; abundance: -; CDR3aa: CASSPEGWGTEAFF; CDR3nt: TGCGCCAGCAGCCCGGAGGGGTGGGGGACTGAAGCTTTCTTT
j_gene: TRBJ2-3; d_gene: -; v_gene: TRBV20-1; abundance: -; CDR3aa: CSASPIDTQYF; CDR3nt: TGCAGTGCTAGCCCTATAGATACGCAGTATTTT
j_gene: TRBJ1-5; d_gene: -; v_gene: TRBV29-1; abundance: -; CDR3aa: CSVDSQPQHF; CDR3nt: TGCAGCGTTGATAGTCAGCCCCAGCATTTT
j_gene: TRBJ1-3; d_gene: TRBD1; v_gene: TRBV10-3; abundance: -; CDR3aa: CAISPEGAGRGNTIYF; CDR3nt: TGTGCCATCTCGCCAGAGGGGGCAGGTCGTGGAAACACCATATATTTT
j_gene: TRBJ1-3; d_gene: -; v_gene: TRBV9; abundance: -; CDR3aa: CASSVGSTSSGNTIYF; CDR3nt: TGTGCCAGCAGCGTAGGTAGCACCAGCTCTGGAAACACCATATATTTT
j_gene: TRBJ2-4; d_gene: -; v_gene: TRBV19; abundance: once; CDR3aa: CASSMATYLNIQYF; CDR3nt: TGTGCCAGTAGTATGGCGACTTATTTAAACATTCAGTACTTC
j_gene: TRBJ1-2; d_gene: -; v_gene: TRBV7-2; abundance: few; CDR3aa: CASSLGTSNYGYTF; CDR3nt: TGTGCCAGCAGCTTAGGGACATCTAACTATGGCTACACCTTC
j_gene: TRBJ2-6; d_gene: -; v_gene: TRBV6-5; abundance: -; CDR3aa: CASSYFLSGANVLTF; CDR3nt: TGTGCCAGCAGTTACTTTCTCTCTGGGGCCAACGTCCTGACTTTC
j_gene: TRBJ1-1; d_gene: TRBD1; v_gene: TRBV27; abundance: -; CDR3aa: CASSLSTGGTEAFF; CDR3nt: TGTGCCAGCAGTTTATCGACAGGGGGCACTGAAGCTTTCTTT
j_gene: TRBJ1-5; d_gene: TRBD1; v_gene: TRBV19; abundance: once; CDR3aa: CASGGTGNQPQHF; CDR3nt: TGTGCCAGTGGTGGGACAGGTAATCAGCCCCAGCATTTT
j_gene: TRBJ1-2; d_gene: -; v_gene: TRBV6-6; abundance: -; CDR3aa: CASSRPAPRTVNYGYTF; CDR3nt: TGTGCCAGCAGTCGTCCCGCTCCCCGGACAGTTAACTATGGCTACACCTTC
j_gene: TRBJ2-7; d_gene: -; v_gene: TRBV2; abundance: -; CDR3aa: CASSALATIYEQYF; CDR3nt: TGTGCCAGCAGTGCCCTAGCGACGATCTACGAGCAGTACTTC
j_gene: TRBJ2-7; d_gene: -; v_gene: TRBV18; abundance: -; CDR3aa: CASSSTGRSYEQYF; CDR3nt: TGTGCCAGCTCATCGACAGGACGCTCCTACGAGCAGTACTTC
j_gene: TRBJ2-3; d_gene: -; v_gene: TRBV29-1; abundance: -; CDR3aa: CSVQGPADTQYF; CDR3nt: TGCAGCGTTCAGGGGCCGGCAGATACGCAGTATTTT
j_gene: TRBJ1-2; d_gene: -; v_gene: TRBV6-5; abundance: -; CDR3aa: CARALGASTYGYTF; CDR3nt: TGTGCCAGGGCCCTGGGGGCCAGTACCTATGGCTACACCTTC
j_gene: TRBJ2-7; d_gene: -; v_gene: TRBV3-1/TRBV3-2; abundance: -; CDR3aa: CASSQDHYEQYF; CDR3nt: TGTGCCAGCAGCCAAGATCACTACGAGCAGTACTTC
j_gene: TRBJ2-7; d_gene: -; v_gene: TRBV5-1; abundance: -; CDR3aa: CASSLTGLEQYF; CDR3nt: TGCGCCAGCAGCTTAACAGGGTTGGAGCAGTACTTC
j_gene: TRBJ1-5; d_gene: -; v_gene: TRBV6-2/TRBV6-3; abundance: -; CDR3aa: CASSRVSVRINQPQHF; CDR3nt: TGTGCCAGCAGCCGGGTCAGCGTACGAATCAATCAGCCCCAGCATTTT